Detailed here is one T cell receptor (beta chain). Its antigen remains unidentified. Measured with immunoSEQ multiplex PCR; TCRdb has only the in-frame clones, and not every one. The sample has under 200,000 clones, around nine tenths seen once. The data stem from a study of cytomegalovirus exposure and HLA in healthy donors. Trimming stripped 0 bases from V and 1 base from J, with 11 bases between. The CDR3 sequence is 16 residues long. Germline assignment: CDR1 SGHTA and CDR2 FQGTGA. The study drew the donors from its roughly 130-subject validation cohort, separate from the roughly 670-subject first cohort. Study findings and constraints: The finding came from a later analysis; first-cohort TCR clusters tended to co-occur in the 130 or so validation repertoires.

The sample taken for sequencing was PBMCs. The clonotype originates from a woman younger than 30 in good health and CMV-seropositive. This chain connects TRBV7-3 to TRBJ2-3, with a tentative D call TRBD2 (6 bases). The DNA of the CDR3 is TGTGCCAGCAGCTTAACGGGTACGGGGGGCACAGATACGCAGTATTTT. It translates to CASSLTGTGGTDTQYF.